One and the same sample provided the 14 T cell receptor beta chains below, sequenced in a study of blood T cell repertoires in COVID-19. Sequenced by immunoSEQ multiplex PCR; TCRdb stores in-frame clones only, minus some. The table lists roughly 200,000 clones, 85% to 90% of them singletons, with less than 1.5% in the top ten. The sequencing input was PBMCs or T cells enriched from blood (not recorded which). The receptors here all came from a man aged 25-45 years who had recovered from COVID-19.

This chain joins TRBV19 and TRBJ1-5; 8 nucleotides align to TRBD1. Germline V gene lookup returns CDR1 LNHDA and CDR2 SQIVND (reference sequence). Trimming took 3 bases from V and 0 from J; bases not matched to a gene: 13. The CDR3 runs to 19 residues. The chain's CDR3 is CASSIEGTGALYSNQPQHF. The CDR3 DNA follows: TGTGCCAGTAGTATTGAAGGGACAGGCGCCCTTTATAGCAATCAGCCCCAGCATTTT.

V gene TRBV5-1 combines with J gene TRBJ2-2; 7 nucleotides agree with TRBD1. There are 19 residues in the CDR3. The trim removed 0 bases at V and 4 bases at J, leaving 15 bases unmatched. Germline values: CDR1 SGHRS, CDR2 YFSETQ. The CDR3 reads CASSLVYRDRRRFTGELFF. The DNA of the CDR3 is TGCGCCAGCAGCTTGGTCTACCGGGACAGACGTCGTTTCACCGGGGAGCTGTTTTTT.

In this sample, this clone turned up a few times. The V and J genes are TRBV5-4 and TRBJ2-7, with TRBD1 matching 9 bases. The V and J ends lost 0 bases and 2 bases, in that order; junction bases with no gene match: 3. Germline values: CDR1 SGHNT, CDR2 YYREEE (reference sequence). The CDR3 has 15 residues. The chain's CDR3 is CASSLGGTGTYEQYF. CDR3 nucleotides: TGTGCCAGCAGCTTGGGTGGGACAGGGACCTACGAGCAGTACTTC.

The J gene is TRBJ1-6, the V gene TRBV9; D remains unclear. CDR3 length: 15 residues. With 3 bases removed from V and 0 bases from J, the gap between germline ends came to 7 bases. Germline CDR1 is SGDLS and CDR2 is YYNGEE. The CDR3 nucleotides read TGTGCCAGCAGCGGACTGAACTCCTATAATTCACCCCTCCACTTT. Residues: CASSGLNSYNSPLHF.

V and J are TRBV7-2 and TRBJ1-5; D remains unclear. This CDR3 has 15 amino acids. The V end was cut by 3 bases, the J end by 2 bases, with 11 bases between. Germline assignment: CDR1 SGHTA and CDR2 FQGNSA. The CDR3 sequence: CASSFGSQGNQPQHF. CDR3 coding DNA: TGTGCCAGCAGCTTTGGTTCTCAGGGCAATCAGCCCCAGCATTTT.

The chain couples TRBV9 to TRBJ1-4; 7 bases agree with TRBD1. Trimming cost V 4 bases and J 7 bases; bases outside gene matches: 4. This CDR3 contains 13 residues. Germline loops: CDR1 SGDLS, CDR2 YYNGEE. CDR3: CASSLGDSEKLFF. DNA for the CDR3: TGTGCCAGCAGCCTAGGGGACAGTGAAAAACTGTTTTTT.

The chain combines TRBV19 with TRBJ2-1; 13 nucleotides line up with TRBD2. Germline values: CDR1 LNHDA, CDR2 SQIVND (reference sequence). The J segment lost 0 bases and the V segment lost 2 bases, leaving 10 bases of the junction unmatched. This CDR3 is 20 amino acids long. CDR3 protein: CASSIRGLAGEWSSYNEQFF. For the CDR3, the DNA is TGTGCCAGTAGTATACGCGGACTAGCGGGGGAGTGGAGCTCCTACAATGAGCAGTTCTTC.

This clone has a single count. The chain carries TRBV9 and TRBJ2-1; 13 positions match TRBD2. CDR1 is SGDLS, CDR2 YYNGEE, per germline. CDR3 length equals 16 residues. The V gene end was trimmed by 7 bases and the J gene end by 4 bases; junction bases not matched to a gene: 8. CDR3 sequence: CASSQRGLAGYNEQFF. CDR3 in DNA: TGTGCCAGCTCCCAGCGGGGACTAGCGGGGTACAATGAGCAGTTCTTC. The entire variable domain, with the rest obtained from reference TRBV9 and TRBJ2-1, is as follows: DSGVTQTPKHLITATGQRVTLRCSPRSGDLSVYWYQQSLDQGLQFLIQYYNGEERAKGNILERFSAQQFPDLHSELNLSSLELGDSALYFCASSQRGLAGYNEQFFGPGTRLTVL.

The chain couples TRBV5-6 to TRBJ2-5, with TRBD1 matching over 9 bases. The ends lost 0 bases at V and 6 bases at J; junction bases unmatched: 6. Germline loops: CDR1 SGHDT, CDR2 YYEEEE. The CDR3 spans 15 residues. The CDR3 DNA follows: TGTGCCAGCAGCTTGGGCACAGGGGGCATGAAGACCCAGTACTTC. Its translation is CASSLGTGGMKTQYF.

Concerning this clone: One end of the junction varies from germline; a read error may be responsible. The chain recombines TRBV11-2 with TRBJ1-5, with D perhaps matching TRBD1 (5 bases). The CDR3 extends over 15 amino acids. Per germline, CDR1 SGHAT and CDR2 FQNNGV. The CDR3 DNA reads as TGTGCCAGCAGCCTAGATGGGGGGTACAATCAGCCCCAGCATTTT. Amino acids: CASSLDGGYNQPQHF.

The chain couples TRBV19 to TRBJ2-7; 7 bases agree with TRBD1. Germline CDR1 is LNHDA and CDR2 is SQIVND (reference sequence). The CDR3 spans 16 residues. V gave up 2 bases and J gave up 4 bases; unmatched junction bases: 11. CDR3 protein: CASSIKSGGLWYEQYF. In nucleotides, the CDR3 is TGTGCCAGTAGTATAAAGTCAGGGGGATTATGGTACGAGCAGTACTTC.

The chain combines TRBV4-1 with TRBJ2-1, with D perhaps matching TRBD2 (6 bases). The CDR3 has 16 amino acids. From germline, CDR1 is MGHRA and CDR2 YSYEKL. V was trimmed by 2 bases and J by 7 bases, leaving 18 bases between them. The CDR3 coding sequence is TGCGCCAGCAGCCAACTTACCGGGACGGGGAGGAATGAGCAGTTCTTC. Translating gives CASSQLTGTGRNEQFF.

The genes are TRBV19 and TRBJ1-5, with 7 bases fitting TRBD1. The CDR3 spans 14 residues. The germline V gene encodes CDR1 LNHDA and CDR2 SQIVND (reference sequence). Unmatched junction bases numbered 4, after V lost 3 bases and J lost 5 bases. The CDR3 bases are TGTGCCAGTAGTATCCGGCAGGGGGATCAGCCCCAGCATTTT. Its translation is CASSIRQGDQPQHF.

V gene TRBV5-1 combines with J gene TRBJ2-3, with 8 bases matching TRBD1. From germline, CDR1 is SGHRS and CDR2 YFSETQ. The CDR3 totals 15 residues. The J segment lost 2 bases and the V segment lost 2 bases, leaving 4 bases of the junction unmatched. CDR3 protein: CASSLQGVSTDTQYF. In DNA, the CDR3 is TGCGCCAGCAGCTTACAGGGGGTTTCCACAGATACGCAGTATTTT.